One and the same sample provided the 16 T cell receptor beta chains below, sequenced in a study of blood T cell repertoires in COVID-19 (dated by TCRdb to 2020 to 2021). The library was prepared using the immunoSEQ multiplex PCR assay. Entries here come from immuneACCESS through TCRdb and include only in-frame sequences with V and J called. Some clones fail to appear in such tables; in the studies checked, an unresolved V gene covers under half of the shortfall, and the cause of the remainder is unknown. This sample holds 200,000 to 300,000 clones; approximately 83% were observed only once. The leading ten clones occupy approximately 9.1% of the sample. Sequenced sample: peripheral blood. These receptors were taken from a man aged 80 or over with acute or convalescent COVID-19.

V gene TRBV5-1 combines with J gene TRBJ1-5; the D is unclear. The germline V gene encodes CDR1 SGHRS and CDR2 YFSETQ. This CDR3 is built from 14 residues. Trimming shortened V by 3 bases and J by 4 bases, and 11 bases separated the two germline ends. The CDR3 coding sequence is TGCGCCAGCAGCTATGGCGGGGTTAATCAGCCCCAGCATTTT. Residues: CASSYGGVNQPQHF.

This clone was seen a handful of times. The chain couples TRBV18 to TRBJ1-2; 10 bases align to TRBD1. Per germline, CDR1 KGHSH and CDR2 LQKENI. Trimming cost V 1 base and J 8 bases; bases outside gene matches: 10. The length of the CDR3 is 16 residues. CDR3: CASSPRQGASSGGYTF. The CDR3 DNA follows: TGTGCCAGCTCACCACGACAGGGGGCGTCATCGGGAGGCTACACCTTC. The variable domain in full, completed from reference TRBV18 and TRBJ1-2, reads NAGVMQNPRHLVRRRGQEARLRCSPMKGHSHVYWYRQLPEEGLKFMVYLQKENIIDESGMPKERFSAEFPKEGPSILRIQQVVRGDSAAYFCASSPRQGASSGGYTFGSGTRLTVV.

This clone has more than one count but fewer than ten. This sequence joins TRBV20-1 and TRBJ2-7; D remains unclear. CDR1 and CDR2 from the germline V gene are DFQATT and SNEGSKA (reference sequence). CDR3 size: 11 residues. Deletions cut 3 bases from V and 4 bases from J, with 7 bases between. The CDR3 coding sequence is TGCAGTGCTAGGGGCCAGTACGAGCAGTACTTC. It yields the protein CSARGQYEQYF.

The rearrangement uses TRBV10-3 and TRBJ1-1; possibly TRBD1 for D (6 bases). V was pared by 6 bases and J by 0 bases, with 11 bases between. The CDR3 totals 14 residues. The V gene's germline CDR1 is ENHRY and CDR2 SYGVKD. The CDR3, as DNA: TGTGCCATCAGCCCGGGACACCTGAACACTGAAGCTTTCTTT. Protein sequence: CAISPGHLNTEAFF.

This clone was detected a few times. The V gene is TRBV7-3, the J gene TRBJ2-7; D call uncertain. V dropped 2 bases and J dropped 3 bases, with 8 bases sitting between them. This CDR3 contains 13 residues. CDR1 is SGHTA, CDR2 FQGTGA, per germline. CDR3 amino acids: CASSLGGGYEQYF. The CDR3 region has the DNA TGTGCCAGCAGCTTAGGTGGCGGCTACGAGCAGTACTTC.

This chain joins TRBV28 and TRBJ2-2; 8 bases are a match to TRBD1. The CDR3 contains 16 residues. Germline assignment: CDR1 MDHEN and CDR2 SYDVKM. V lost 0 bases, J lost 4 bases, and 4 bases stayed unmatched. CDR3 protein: CASSLWHRGSTGELFF. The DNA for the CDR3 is TGTGCCAGCAGTTTATGGCACAGGGGGAGCACCGGGGAGCTGTTTTTT. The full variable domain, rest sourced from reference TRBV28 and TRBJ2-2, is DVKVTQSSRYLVKRTGEKVFLECVQDMDHENMFWYRQDPGLGLRLIYFSYDVKMKEKGDIPEGYSVSREKKERFSLILESASTNQTSMYLCASSLWHRGSTGELFFGEGSRLTVL.

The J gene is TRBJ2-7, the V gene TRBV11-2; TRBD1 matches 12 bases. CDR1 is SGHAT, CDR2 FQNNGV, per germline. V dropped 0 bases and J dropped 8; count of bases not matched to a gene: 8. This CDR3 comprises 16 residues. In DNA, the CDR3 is TGTGCCAGCAGCTTAGAAACCGGGACAGGGGGCGGAAAGCAGTACTTC. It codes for CASSLETGTGGGKQYF.

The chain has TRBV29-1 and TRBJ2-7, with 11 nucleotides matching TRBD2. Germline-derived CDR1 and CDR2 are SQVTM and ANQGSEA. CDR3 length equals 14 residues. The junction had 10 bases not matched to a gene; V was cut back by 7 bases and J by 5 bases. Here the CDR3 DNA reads TGCAGCGCGGCGGCTAGCGGGAGGTACAACGAGCAGTACTTC. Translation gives CSAAASGRYNEQYF.

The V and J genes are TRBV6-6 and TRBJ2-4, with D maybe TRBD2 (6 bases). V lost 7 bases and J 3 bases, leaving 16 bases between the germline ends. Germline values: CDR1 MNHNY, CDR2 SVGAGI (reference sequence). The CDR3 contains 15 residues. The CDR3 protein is CASTQRELGKNIQYF. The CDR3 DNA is TGTGCCAGCACCCAACGGGAGTTGGGCAAAAACATTCAGTACTTC.

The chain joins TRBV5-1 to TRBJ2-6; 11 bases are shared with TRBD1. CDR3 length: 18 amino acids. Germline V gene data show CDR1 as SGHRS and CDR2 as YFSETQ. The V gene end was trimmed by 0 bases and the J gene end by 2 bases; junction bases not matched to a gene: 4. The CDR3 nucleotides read TGCGCCAGCAGCTTGGGGACAGGGGGCAGGACTGGGGCCAACGTCCTGACTTTC. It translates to CASSLGTGGRTGANVLTF.

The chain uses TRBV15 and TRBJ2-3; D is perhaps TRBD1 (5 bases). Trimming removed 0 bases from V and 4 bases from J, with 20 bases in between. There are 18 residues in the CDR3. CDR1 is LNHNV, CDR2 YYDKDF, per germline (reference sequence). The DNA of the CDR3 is TGTGCCACCAGCAGAGATCGTGGGGTGGCAGGGCAATCAGATACGCAGTATTTT. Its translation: CATSRDRGVAGQSDTQYF.

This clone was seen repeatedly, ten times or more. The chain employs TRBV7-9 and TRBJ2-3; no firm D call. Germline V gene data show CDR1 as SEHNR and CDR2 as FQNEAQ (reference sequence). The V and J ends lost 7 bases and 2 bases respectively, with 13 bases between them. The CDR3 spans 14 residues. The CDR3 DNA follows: TGTGCCAGCACCCCACCGGGTAACACAGATACGCAGTATTTT. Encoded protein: CASTPPGNTDTQYF.

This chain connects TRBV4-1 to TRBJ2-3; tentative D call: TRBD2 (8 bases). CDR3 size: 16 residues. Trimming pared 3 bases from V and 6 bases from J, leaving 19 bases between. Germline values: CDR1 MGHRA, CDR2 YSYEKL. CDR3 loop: CASSHSFSGGQDTQYF. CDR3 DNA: TGCGCCAGCAGCCACAGCTTCAGCGGGGGACAGGATACGCAGTATTTT.

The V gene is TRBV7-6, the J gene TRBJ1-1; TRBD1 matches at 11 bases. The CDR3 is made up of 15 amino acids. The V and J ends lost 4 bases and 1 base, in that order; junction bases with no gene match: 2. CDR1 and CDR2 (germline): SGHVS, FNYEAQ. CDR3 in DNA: TGTGCCAGCAGCTGGGGACAGGGGGGGAACACTGAAGCTTTCTTT. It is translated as CASSWGQGGNTEAFF.

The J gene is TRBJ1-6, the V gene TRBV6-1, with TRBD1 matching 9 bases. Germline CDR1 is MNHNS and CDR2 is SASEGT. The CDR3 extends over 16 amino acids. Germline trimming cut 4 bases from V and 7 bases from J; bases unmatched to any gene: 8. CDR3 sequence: CASSVASGQGNSPLHF. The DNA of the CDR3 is TGTGCCAGCAGTGTGGCCTCGGGACAGGGAAATTCACCCCTCCACTTT.

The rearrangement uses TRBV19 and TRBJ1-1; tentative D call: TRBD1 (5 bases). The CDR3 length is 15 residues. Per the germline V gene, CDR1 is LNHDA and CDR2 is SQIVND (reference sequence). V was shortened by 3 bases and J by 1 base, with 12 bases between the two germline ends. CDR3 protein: CASSMAGLGNTEAFF. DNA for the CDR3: TGTGCCAGTAGTATGGCAGGGCTGGGGAACACTGAAGCTTTCTTT.